This TCR beta chain was documented in a study of shared clonotypes between healthy human individuals. Trimming stripped 1 base from V and 0 bases from J, with 11 bases between. The length of the CDR3 is 16 residues. CDR1 is SGHRS and CDR2 is YFSETQ in the germline V gene. Both subsets, CD45RA+ naive and CD45RA-negative memory, were split from the CD4+ cells. For each subset, genomic DNA was distributed in equal portions over several immunoSEQ plates. TCRdb keeps only in-frame clones here, not all; method: immunoSEQ multiplex PCR. The table shows 2 million to 3 million clones, with around 90% occurring only once.

The chain joins TRBV5-1 to TRBJ1-3; no firm D call. The sequencing input was naive CD4+ T cells sorted from blood. The sample's subset: CD45RA+ positively selected. The source of this sequence is a man younger than 35 in good health. In DNA form, the CDR3 reads TGCGCCAGCAGCTTGCTCGCAGTGGGCTCTGGAAACACCATATATTTT. As protein: CASSLLAVGSGNTIYF.